This TCR beta chain was profiled in a study of blood T cell repertoires in COVID-19. The repertoire was sequenced with immunoSEQ multiplex PCR; TCRdb's copy has only in-frame clones and lacks some. The sample holds roughly 150,000 clones; over 70% are singletons and the top ten take roughly 4.9%. Everyone who took part was roughly 18 to 89 years old, and they came from fewer than 25 US areas. The CDR3 is 14 residues long. Per germline, CDR1 SGDLS and CDR2 YYNGEE. With 0 bases removed from V and 2 bases from J, the gap between germline ends came to 7 bases. Sequencing was done on a sample of PBMCs or T cells enriched from blood (not recorded which). This chain links TRBV9 with TRBJ2-3; D gene ambiguous. The source is a man aged 65 to 79 who had been exposed to COVID-19. CDR3 sequence reads: CASSVATLTDTQYF. Written as DNA, the CDR3 is TGTGCCAGCAGCGTAGCCACTCTCACAGATACGCAGTATTTT. The full variable domain, completed using reference TRBV9 and TRBJ2-3, is DSGVTQTPKHLITATGQRVTLRCSPRSGDLSVYWYQQSLDQGLQFLIQYYNGEERAKGNILERFSAQQFPDLHSELNLSSLELGDSALYFCASSVATLTDTQYFGPGTRLTVL.